This note documents a single TCR beta chain sequence. The read is 3 residues too short to cover the CDR3 end, so that end is filled in from the germline J gene. This specimen belongs to a study of T cells in women clearing cervical HPV infection. Study overall: Women with histologically confirmed HPV16-related CIN3 or worse, 2 with invasive cancer, served as cases. Case blood drawn at lesion detection; control blood after infection cleared.

The assay was immunoSEQ multiplex PCR, and TCRdb's table has in-frame clones only and misses some. This specimen shows over 25,000 clones; the ten leading clones hold about a sixth. Per the germline V gene, CDR1 is DFQATT and CDR2 is SNEGSKA (reference sequence). V lost 6 bases and J lost 4; bases outside the gene matches: 5. This CDR3 is built from 15 residues. The receptor was isolated from a woman aged 18 to 75 with a cervical HPV16 infection that either progressed to CIN3+ or cleared (not recorded which). This chain joins TRBV20-1 and TRBJ2-1, with TRBD2 matching 14 bases. The sequencing input was blood buffy coat. The CDR3 loop is CSAPGTSGGYNEQFF. Partial CDR3 DNA: TGCAGTGCACCCGGGACTAGCGGGGGATACAATGAG.